This TCR beta chain was sequenced during a study of cytomegalovirus exposure and HLA in healthy donors. Overall study results and limits: Reports indicated that the classifier achieved high specificity and sensitivity in diagnosing cytomegalovirus status.

Assay: immunoSEQ multiplex PCR; the TCRdb copy retains only in-frame clones and omits some. The data show hundreds of thousands of clones, with roughly nine tenths seen just once and more than 10% held by the top ten. Regarding this clone: Its target is not known.

The sample consisted of PBMCs. This clonotype was sampled from a man between 18 and 35 years old in good health and CMV-seropositive.

The CDR3 DNA is TGTGCCAGCAGCCCCGGCCCGGCAGGGATGAATCAGCCCCAGCATTTT. Its translation is CASSPGPAGMNQPQHF. The chain uses TRBV7-8 and TRBJ1-5; tentative D call: TRBD1 (5 bases). CDR1 and CDR2 (germline): SGHVS, FQNEAQ. The length of the CDR3 is 16 residues. V lost 5 bases and J 4 bases, leaving 18 bases between the germline ends.